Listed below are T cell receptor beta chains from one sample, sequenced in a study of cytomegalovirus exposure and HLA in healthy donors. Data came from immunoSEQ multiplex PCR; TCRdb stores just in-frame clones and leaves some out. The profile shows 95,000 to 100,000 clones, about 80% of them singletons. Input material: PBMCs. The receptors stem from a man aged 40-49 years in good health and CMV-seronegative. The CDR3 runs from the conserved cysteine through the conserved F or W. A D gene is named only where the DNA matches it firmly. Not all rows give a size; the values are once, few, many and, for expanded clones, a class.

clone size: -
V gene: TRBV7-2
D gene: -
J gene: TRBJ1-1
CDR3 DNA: TGTGCCAGCAGCTTGACAGGAAACACTGAAGCTTTCTTT
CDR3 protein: CASSLTGNTEAFF

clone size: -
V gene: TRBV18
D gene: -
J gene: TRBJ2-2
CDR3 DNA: TGTGCCAGCTCCCCCGACAGGAGGAACACCGGGGAGCTGTTTTTT
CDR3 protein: CASSPDRRNTGELFF

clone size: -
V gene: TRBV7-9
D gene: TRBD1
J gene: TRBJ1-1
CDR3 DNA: TGTTCCAGCAGCAGCGGACAGGGTGGCGGCAGCACTGAAGCTTTCTTT
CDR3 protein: CSSSSGQGGGSTEAFF

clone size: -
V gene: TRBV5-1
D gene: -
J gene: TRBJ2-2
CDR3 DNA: TGCGCCAGCAGCTTATCGCTTGGGTCTAGAAGGACCGGGGAGCTGTTTTTT
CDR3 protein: CASSLSLGSRRTGELFF

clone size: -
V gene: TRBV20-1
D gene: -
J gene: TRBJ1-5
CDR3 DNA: TGCAGTGCTAGCGGGAAACATTTT
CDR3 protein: CSASGKHF

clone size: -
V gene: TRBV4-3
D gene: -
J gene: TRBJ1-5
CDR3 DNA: TGCGCCAGCAGCCAAGAGTTCGGAGTTGGCAATCAGCCCCAGCATTTT
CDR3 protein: CASSQEFGVGNQPQHF

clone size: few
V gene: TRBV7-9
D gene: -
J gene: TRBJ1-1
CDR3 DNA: TGTGCCAGCAGCTTAATAGACACTGAAGCTTTCTTT
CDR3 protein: CASSLIDTEAFF

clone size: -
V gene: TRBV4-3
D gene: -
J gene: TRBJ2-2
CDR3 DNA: TGCGCCAGCAGCCAAGTAGAGGAGGGGAGTACCGGGGAGCTGTTTTTT
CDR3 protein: CASSQVEEGSTGELFF

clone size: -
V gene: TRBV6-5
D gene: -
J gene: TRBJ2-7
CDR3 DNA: TGTGCCAGCAGTTACTCCCGGGACACCTCCTACGAGCAGTACTTC
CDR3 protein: CASSYSRDTSYEQYF

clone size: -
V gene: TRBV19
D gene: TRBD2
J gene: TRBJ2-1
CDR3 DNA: TGTGCCAGTAGTATGGGAGGGGAGCAGTTCTTC
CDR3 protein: CASSMGGEQFF